This T cell receptor beta chain appears in the sequencing data of a study of CXCR3-negative and CXCR3-positive naive CD8 T cells. Study background: The libraries yielded roughly 130 million TRB reads, about 1.5 +/- 0.3 million each.

It was by 5' RACE with UMI labels that the TRB cDNA libraries were prepared. Reprocessing the 5' RACE reads, TCRdb reports a single entry for every CDR3 protein and omits DNA. This sample's table reports fewer than 95,000 distinct CDR3 sequences. About this clonotype itself: Its antigen remains unknown.

Study-wide results and limits: The study found that naive CXCR3-negative and CXCR3-positive cells shared TRBV-TRBJ usage, while memory cells differed.

Each CD8+ T cell subset was sorted in triplicate, hundreds of thousands of cells each. Cells that were CD45RO-CCR7+CD27+CD95- constituted naive CD8+ T cells. The CDR3 runs 13 residues. Germline V gene lookup returns CDR1 SQVTM and CDR2 ANQGSEA. The sample was naive CXCR3- CD8+ T cells from blood. Regarding subset: CD45RO-CCR7+CD27+CD95- naive CD8+ T cells lacking CXCR3 (TNR3-). This sequence was found in a human donor in good health. Some clones in this sample may be carry-over from other donors' samples. The chain links TRBV29-1 to TRBJ1-1. This CDR3 is CSGKGGMNTEAFF.